This is a list of T cell receptor beta chains from one sample in a study of sequential checkpoint blockade in melanoma. The assay was immunoSEQ multiplex PCR, and TCRdb's table has in-frame clones only and misses some. In the table there are tens of thousands of clones, roughly a third of which are singletons. Source: tumor tissue (inferred from file names), taken from a patient given nivolumab and ipilimumab in sequence. The origin of the receptors is a human donor with melanoma. Both conserved end residues are part of each CDR3. The order of the fields is clone size, V gene, D gene, J gene, CDR3 protein, CDR3 DNA. The D gene is left open where the match is weak. Expanded clones get a size class; other rows say once, few or many, or leave the size out.

.	TRBV1	.	TRBJ1-2	CASSQDQGQSSNYGYTF	TGCGCCAGCAGCCAAGATCAAGGGCAGTCTTCTAACTATGGCTACACCTTC
.	TRBV19	.	TRBJ1-5	CASSIGSRGGNQPQHF	TGTGCCAGTAGTATAGGGTCGAGGGGGGGCAATCAGCCCCAGCATTTT
.	TRBV12-5	.	TRBJ2-5	CASGAQTGVLETQYF	TGTGCTAGTGGTGCCCAAACCGGAGTCTTAGAGACCCAGTACTTC
.	TRBV6-8	.	TRBJ2-1	CASSYSGRVNEQFF	TGTGCCAGCAGTTACTCGGGCAGGGTCAATGAGCAGTTCTTC
.	TRBV12-5	.	TRBJ1-1	CASKLLIGNTEAFF	TGTGCCAGCAAACTTTTAATTGGGAACACTGAAGCTTTCTTT
.	TRBV6-8	.	TRBJ1-4	CAIKSGQEGEKLFF	TGTGCCATCAAATCAGGACAAGAAGGGGAAAAACTGTTTTTT
.	TRBV5-1	TRBD1	TRBJ2-3	CASSIQGGTDTQYF	TGCGCCAGCAGCATACAGGGGGGAACAGATACGCAGTATTTT
.	TRBV6-8	TRBD1	TRBJ2-7	CAISGTPGQGPYEQYF	TGTGCCATCAGCGGAACCCCGGGACAGGGACCTTACGAGCAGTACTTC
once	TRBV19	TRBD2	TRBJ2-1	CASSIISGGANEQFF	TGTGCCAGTAGTATAATAAGCGGGGGGGCCAACGAGCAGTTCTTC
few	TRBV6-8	.	TRBJ2-2	CASSSGPNTGELFF	TGTGCCAGCAGCTCCGGACCGAACACCGGGGAGCTGTTTTTT
few	TRBV4-1	TRBD1	TRBJ1-5	CASSQSQDRVQPQHF	TGCGCCAGCAGCCAGAGTCAGGACAGGGTTCAGCCCCAGCATTTT
few	TRBV9	.	TRBJ2-5	CASSEARTPGETQYF	TGTGCCAGCAGTGAAGCACGGACTCCTGGGGAGACCCAGTACTTC
.	TRBV19	.	TRBJ2-1	CATRIRVNEQFF	TGTGCCACAAGGATTAGGGTCAATGAGCAGTTCTTC
few	TRBV30	.	TRBJ2-7	CAWSVKEQGGPYEQYF	TGTGCCTGGAGTGTAAAGGAACAGGGGGGGCCCTACGAGCAGTACTTC
.	TRBV6-1	.	TRBJ2-7	CASSEVPVGPTKQYF	TGTGCCAGCAGTGAAGTCCCAGTCGGCCCTACGAAGCAGTACTTC
few	TRBV18	.	TRBJ1-3	CASSRDPDGTGNTIYF	TGTGCCAGCTCACGAGACCCCGACGGCACTGGAAACACCATATATTTT
.	TRBV6-8	TRBD1	TRBJ1-2	CASSYWQGANYGYTF	TGTGCCAGCAGTTACTGGCAGGGGGCTAACTATGGCTACACCTTC
few	TRBV27	.	TRBJ1-2	CASSLKGANYGYTF	TGTGCCAGCAGTTTAAAAGGAGCTAACTATGGCTACACCTTC
.	TRBV6-8	.	TRBJ1-2	CASSSDRSYGYTF	TGTGCCAGCAGTTCCGACAGGTCCTATGGCTACACCTTC
few	TRBV6-8	TRBD2	TRBJ2-4	CASRWTSGRAGNIQYF	TGTGCCAGCAGGTGGACTAGCGGGAGGGCGGGAAACATTCAGTACTTC
.	TRBV18	.	TRBJ2-1	CASSPREQGKFF	TGTGCCAGCTCACCACGGGAACAAGGCAAGTTCTTC
few	TRBV11-3	TRBD1	TRBJ2-7	CASSLGTGEYEQYF	TGTGCCAGCAGCTTAGGGACAGGCGAATACGAGCAGTACTTC
.	TRBV19	TRBD1	TRBJ1-5	CASRGGQSNQPQHF	TGTGCCAGTAGAGGGGGACAGAGTAATCAGCCCCAGCATTTT
few	TRBV11-3	.	TRBJ2-7	CASSLDPGYNEQYF	TGTGCCAGCAGCTTAGACCCAGGGTACAACGAGCAGTACTTC
many	TRBV11-3	TRBD1	TRBJ1-6	CASSSGQTNSPLHF	TGTGCCAGCAGCTCGGGACAGACCAATTCACCCCTCCACTTT
.	TRBV18	.	TRBJ2-1	CASSLPGNEQFF	TGTGCCAGCTCACTACCAGGGAATGAGCAGTTCTTC
few	TRBV30	.	TRBJ1-1	CAWSGGVDWMNTEAFF	TGTGCCTGGAGTGGAGGGGTTGACTGGATGAACACTGAAGCTTTCTTT
.	TRBV19	TRBD1	TRBJ1-2	CASSRSRGSTNYGYTF	TGTGCCAGTAGTAGATCCAGGGGGTCGACTAACTATGGCTACACCTTC
.	TRBV10-1	.	TRBJ1-2	CASSDSTGRYTF	TGCGCCAGCAGTGATTCAACCGGACGCTACACCTTC
.	TRBV6-8	TRBD2	TRBJ2-7	CASSYSTLAGVPDYEQYF	TGTGCCAGCAGTTACTCGACCCTAGCGGGGGTCCCGGATTACGAGCAGTACTTC
once	TRBV19	TRBD2	TRBJ2-1	CASSTGLGGSYNEQFF	TGTGCCAGTAGTACAGGGTTGGGGGGGTCCTACAATGAGCAGTTCTTC
.	TRBV11-3	.	TRBJ1-5	CASSYQGGPSNQPQHF	TGTGCCAGCAGCTATCAGGGAGGCCCGAGCAATCAGCCCCAGCATTTT
.	TRBV18	TRBD2	TRBJ2-5	CASSPPLAGSETQYF	TGTGCCAGCTCACCACCACTAGCGGGGTCGGAGACCCAGTACTTC
.	TRBV28	.	TRBJ1-4	CASSSRDGKLFF	TGTGCCAGCAGTTCGCGCGATGGAAAACTGTTTTTT
.	TRBV4-1	.	TRBJ1-4	CASSQDWVEKLFF	TGCGCCAGCAGCCAAGATTGGGTAGAAAAACTGTTTTTT
few	TRBV10-3	.	TRBJ1-3	CAISESGTAGNTIYF	TGTGCCATCAGTGAGTCGGGGACGGCTGGAAACACCATATATTTT
.	TRBV5-1	TRBD1	TRBJ1-2	CASSLAGQNYGYTF	TGCGCCAGCAGCCTAGCGGGACAGAACTATGGCTACACCTTC
.	TRBV11-3	.	TRBJ2-1	CASSLEDVFNEQFF	TGTGCCAGCAGCTTAGAGGATGTATTCAATGAGCAGTTCTTC
many	TRBV11-3	TRBD1	TRBJ2-1	CASSLGQVYNEQFF	TGTGCCAGCAGCCTGGGACAGGTGTACAATGAGCAGTTCTTC
.	TRBV18	.	TRBJ1-1	CASSPDYTEAFF	TGTGCCAGCTCCCCCGATTACACTGAAGCTTTCTTT
.	TRBV14	.	TRBJ2-3	CASSREVAAFTDTQYF	TGTGCCAGCAGCCGAGAGGTAGCGGCTTTCACAGATACGCAGTATTTT
once	TRBV29-1	.	TRBJ2-3	CSVGETADTQYF	TGCAGCGTCGGGGAGACCGCAGATACGCAGTATTTT
few	TRBV19	TRBD1	TRBJ1-1	CASSNIPLQGLNTEAFF	TGTGCCAGTAGCAACATCCCTCTACAGGGGCTGAACACTGAAGCTTTCTTT
few	TRBV6-8	.	TRBJ1-1	CASSPGGGTTEAFF	TGTGCCAGCAGCCCCGGGGGGGGGACCACTGAAGCTTTCTTT
few	TRBV28	.	TRBJ2-5	CASSLLGEETQYF	TGTGCCAGCAGTTTATTGGGGGAAGAGACCCAGTACTTC
.	TRBV19	.	TRBJ1-1	CASSNQLRQLNTEAFF	TGTGCCAGTAGTAATCAACTTCGACAGCTGAACACTGAAGCTTTCTTT
few	TRBV6-8	.	TRBJ1-4	CASSYSKGREKLFF	TGTGCCAGCAGTTACTCGAAGGGACGGGAAAAACTGTTTTTT